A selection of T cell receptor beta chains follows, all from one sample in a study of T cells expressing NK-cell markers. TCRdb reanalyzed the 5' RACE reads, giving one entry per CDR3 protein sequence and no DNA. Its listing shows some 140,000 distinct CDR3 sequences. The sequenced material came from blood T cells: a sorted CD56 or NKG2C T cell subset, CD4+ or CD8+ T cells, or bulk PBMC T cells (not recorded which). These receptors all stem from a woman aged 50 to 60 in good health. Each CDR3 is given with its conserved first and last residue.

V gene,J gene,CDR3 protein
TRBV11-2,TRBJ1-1,CASSPRGGVGTEAFF
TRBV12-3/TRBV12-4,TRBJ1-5,CASSSRVKDGQPQHF
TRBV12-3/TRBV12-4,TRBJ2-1,CASSPTGGPIGEQFF
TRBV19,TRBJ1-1,CASSIDLDQNTEAFF
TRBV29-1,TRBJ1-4,CSVVVTATNEKLFF
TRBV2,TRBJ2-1,CASQSEDLSYNEQFF
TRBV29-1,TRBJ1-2,CSVVRQGDYGYTF
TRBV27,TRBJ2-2,CASSGRKGSGELFF
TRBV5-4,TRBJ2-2,CASSLPRGSGELFF
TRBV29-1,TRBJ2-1,CSVEGLAAYNEQFF
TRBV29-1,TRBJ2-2,CSVEGVGGELFF
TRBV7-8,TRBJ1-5,CASSLRGRGNQPQHF
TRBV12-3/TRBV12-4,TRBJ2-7,CASGAGPYSYEQYF
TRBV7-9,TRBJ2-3,CASSSPREDRTDTQYF
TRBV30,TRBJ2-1,CAWRRYRTAAYNEQFF
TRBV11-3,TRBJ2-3,CASSGESTDTQYF
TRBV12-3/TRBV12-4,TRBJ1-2,CASSSLPGVGDGYTF
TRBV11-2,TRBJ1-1,CASSPQEHTEAFF
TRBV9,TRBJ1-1,CASSTKNFGRANTEAFF
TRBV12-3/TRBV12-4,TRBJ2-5,CASSLMEAGETQYF
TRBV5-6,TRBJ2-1,CASSQGSEQFF
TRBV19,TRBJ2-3,CATISGQGKDTQYF
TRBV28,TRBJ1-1,CASSFSQLGEAFF
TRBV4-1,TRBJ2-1,CASSQVEWTSYNEQFF
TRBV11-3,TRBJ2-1,CASSLRVQGNEQFF
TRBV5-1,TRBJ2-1,CASSLEGVGGSEQFF
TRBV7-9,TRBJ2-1,CASSPIVGRVHNEQFF
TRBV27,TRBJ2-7,CASSWGSGEVYEQYF
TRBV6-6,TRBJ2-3,CASSYSETSSDTQYF